This T cell receptor beta chain was sequenced in a study of T-cell reconstitution after alpha-beta-depleted transplantation in children. In germline, CDR1 is DFQATT, CDR2 SNEGSKA (reference sequence). The CDR3 extends over 17 amino acids. J gave up 2 bases and V 1 base, and 8 bases lay outside the gene matches. Unique molecular identifiers were incorporated when the TCRbeta library was constructed. Each CDR3 protein is one row after TCRdb ran MiXCR on the PCR reads. The top ten clones hold over 0.95% of a sample with about 640,000 distinct CDR3 sequences, approximately 17% of them seen once. The chain has TRBV20-1 and TRBJ2-3; 11 bases match TRBD2. The specimen comprised PBMCs from the stem cell graft donor, sampled from the stem cell graft. The clonotype was recovered from a human donor who donated a stem cell graft to a child with acute myeloid leukemia. CDR3 sequence (DNA): TGCAGTGCTAGAGCCGCCCGACTAGCGGGGCCCACAGATACGCAGTATTTT. It encodes CSARAARLAGPTDTQYF.